These 14 T cell receptor beta chains were sequenced from one sample in a study of blood T cell repertoires in COVID-19. Libraries were prepared by immunoSEQ multiplex PCR; TCRdb keeps only in-frame clonotypes and omits some of them. This sample has 350,000 to 500,000 clones, with about 87% found just once. The sample consisted of peripheral blood. The receptor source for this set is a young man with COVID-19, enrolled during active disease.

This chain uses TRBV6-2 or TRBV6-3 with TRBJ2-1, with D possibly matching TRBD2 (6 bases). CDR1 is MNHEY and CDR2 is SVGEGT in the germline V gene. The CDR3 extends over 15 amino acids. V gave up 4 bases and J gave up 7 bases, with 17 bases separating them. The CDR3, as DNA: TGTGCCAGCAGTTTAATGGCGGGACCTATGAATGAGCAGTTCTTC. This translates into CASSLMAGPMNEQFF.

The count of this clone is one. The chain employs TRBV5-1 and TRBJ2-2; 12 bases align to TRBD1. Per germline, CDR1 SGHRS and CDR2 YFSETQ. The CDR3 covers 23 residues. The V segment lost 4 bases and the J segment 0 bases; nucleotides outside the gene matches: 22. CDR3 in amino acids: CASSRRVGQGANSGRSNTGELFF. CDR3 coding DNA: TGCGCCAGCAGCAGGCGGGTGGGACAGGGGGCGAATAGCGGGAGATCGAACACCGGGGAGCTGTTTTTT.

The count of this clone is one. The junction departs from germline at one end; a sequencing error may be responsible. The chain is built from TRBV27 and TRBJ2-3, with 9 bases fitting TRBD1. The CDR3 length is 13 residues. Germline CDR1 MNHEY, CDR2 SMNVEV (reference sequence). CDR3 nucleotides: TGTGCCAGCAGTCGGGACAGGGAGGCCCGGTCGGATTTT. Protein: CASSRDREARSDF.

As concerns this clone: This sample also contains other DNA sequences that code for the same CDR3. This chain connects TRBV12-3 or TRBV12-4 to TRBJ1-2, with unresolved D. CDR3 size: 12 residues. The ends were cut back, 3 bases at V and 5 bases at J, with 7 bases in the middle. CDR3 residues: CASSLEGYGYTF. CDR3 nucleotides: TGTGCCAGCAGTTTGGAGGGTTATGGCTACACCTTC.

CDR3 residues: CASSSPPAGLRDEQYF. As DNA, the CDR3 is TGTGCCAGCAGCTCCCCCCCAGCGGGACTTCGCGACGAGCAGTACTTC. V gene TRBV11-2 combines with J gene TRBJ2-7, with 7 bases identical to TRBD2. This CDR3 contains 16 residues. J was trimmed by 5 bases and V by 4 bases; bases with no gene match: 14. Germline V gives CDR1 SGHAT, CDR2 FQNNGV.

The chain uses TRBV12-3 or TRBV12-4 and TRBJ2-3; D is unresolved. V gave up 5 bases and J gave up 2 bases, with 8 bases separating them. The CDR3 length is 13 residues. For the CDR3, the DNA is TGTGCCAGCAGTGGAGCCTCCACAGATACGCAGTATTTT. It encodes CASSGASTDTQYF.

This sequence joins TRBV5-4 and TRBJ2-5; 13 positions match TRBD2. J was trimmed by 7 bases and V by 6 bases; bases with no gene match: 9. The CDR3 runs 15 residues. CDR1 and CDR2 from the germline V gene are SGHNT and YYREEE (reference sequence). CDR3 residues: CASTLLAGGRGTQYF. In DNA, the CDR3 is TGTGCCAGCACCTTACTAGCGGGAGGGCGAGGGACCCAGTACTTC.

CDR3 in amino acids: CATSRESGENTGELFF. The DNA for the CDR3 is TGTGCCACCAGCAGAGAAAGCGGGGAGAACACCGGGGAGCTGTTTTTT. This chain links TRBV15 with TRBJ2-2; 7 bases align to TRBD2. Germline CDR1 reads LNHNV; CDR2 reads YYDKDF (reference sequence). V trimming: 0 bases; J trimming: 1 base; junction bases outside the gene matches: 2. The CDR3 spans 16 residues.

J is TRBJ2-7 and V is TRBV7-3; 7 nucleotides match TRBD2. The trim removed 2 bases at V and 2 bases at J, leaving 12 bases unmatched. The CDR3 is 17 amino acids. Germline assignment: CDR1 SGHTA and CDR2 FQGTGA. The CDR3 DNA follows: TGTGCCAGCAGCTTATCGGAACTAGCGATACGCACCTACGAGCAGTACTTC. Translating it yields CASSLSELAIRTYEQYF.

The rearrangement links TRBV13 to TRBJ2-3; 7 bases line up with TRBD1. There are 15 residues in the CDR3. The germline gives CDR1 PRHDT, CDR2 FYEKMQ (reference sequence). The junction had 5 bases not matched to a gene; V was cut back by 5 bases and J by 0 bases. CDR3 DNA sequence: TGTGCCAGCAGCCGCAGACAGGGTAGCACAGATACGCAGTATTTT. Its translation is CASSRRQGSTDTQYF.

The V gene is TRBV7-9, the J gene TRBJ2-3; D is possibly TRBD2 (6 bases). The V gene's germline CDR1 is SEHNR and CDR2 FQNEAQ (reference sequence). The CDR3 covers 17 residues. The germline V and J ends were trimmed by 2 bases and 4 bases, with 19 bases remaining between them. The CDR3 loop reads CASSLMTTASDSDTQYF. The CDR3 DNA reads TGTGCCAGCAGCTTAATGACGACCGCTAGCGACTCAGATACGCAGTATTTT.

The V gene is TRBV5-5, the J gene TRBJ1-5, with D perhaps TRBD1 (5 bases). This CDR3 is 16 amino acids long. Trimming removed 2 bases at V and 4 bases at J, with 16 bases between. Germline V gene sequence: CDR1 SGHKS, CDR2 YYEKEE (reference sequence). This CDR3 reads CASSLGGEARNQPQHF. The CDR3 DNA reads as TGTGCCAGCAGCTTAGGAGGGGAGGCCCGAAATCAGCCCCAGCATTTT.

CDR3 region: CASSIGDSPNEKLFF. In nucleotides, the CDR3 is TGTGCCAGTAGTATAGGGGACAGCCCTAATGAAAAACTGTTTTTT. V and J are TRBV19 and TRBJ1-4; 7 nucleotides line up with TRBD1. CDR1 LNHDA and CDR2 SQIVND come from the germline V gene (reference sequence). The CDR3 spans 15 residues. J was trimmed by 3 bases and V by 1 base; bases with no gene match: 2. Using reference TRBV19 and TRBJ1-4 for the parts outside the CDR3, the full variable domain is DGGITQSPKYLFRKEGQNVTLSCEQNLNHDAMYWYRQDPGQGLRLIYYSQIVNDFQKGDIAEGYSVSREKKESFPLTVTSAQKNPTAFYLCASSIGDSPNEKLFFGSGTQLSVL.

This chain uses TRBV3-1 (or the pseudogene TRBV3-2) with TRBJ2-5, with 8 bases that match TRBD2. V lost 0 bases to trimming and J lost 1 base; unmatched junction nucleotides: 7. The CDR3 totals 17 residues. From germline, CDR1 is LGHDT and CDR2 YNNKEL (reference sequence). The CDR3 DNA sequence: TGTGCCAGCAGCCAAGATAGGAAGCGGGGGCCCCAAGAGACCCAGTACTTC. This translates into CASSQDRKRGPQETQYF.